The clone carrying this T cell receptor (beta chain) was observed a single time. What it recognizes is unknown. These data originate in a study of vaccination and CD4 T cells after COVID-19. Treatment defined: approximately 11-day PBMC culture with coronavirus spike peptide pools or control peptides (ViraFEST assay). Cultured CD4+ T cell DNA was sequenced using the Oncomine TCR Beta short-read assay. In TCRdb, the PCR reads were re-called with MiXCR into one record per CDR3 protein. Of about 25,000 distinct CDR3 sequences in the sample, roughly 67% were seen once. The CDR3 length is 14 residues. Trimming removed 6 bases at V and 3 bases at J, with 14 bases between.

The material sequenced was CD4+ T cells from blood, cultured in vitro, taken after SARS-CoV-2 vaccination. The origin of this receptor is a human donor who received a COVID-19 vaccine. The chain joins TRBV12-3 or TRBV12-4 to TRBJ1-1; unclear D gene. CDR3: CASSPAGVHTEAFF. The CDR3, as DNA: TGTGCCAGCAGCCCCGCCGGGGTTCACACTGAAGCTTTCTTT.